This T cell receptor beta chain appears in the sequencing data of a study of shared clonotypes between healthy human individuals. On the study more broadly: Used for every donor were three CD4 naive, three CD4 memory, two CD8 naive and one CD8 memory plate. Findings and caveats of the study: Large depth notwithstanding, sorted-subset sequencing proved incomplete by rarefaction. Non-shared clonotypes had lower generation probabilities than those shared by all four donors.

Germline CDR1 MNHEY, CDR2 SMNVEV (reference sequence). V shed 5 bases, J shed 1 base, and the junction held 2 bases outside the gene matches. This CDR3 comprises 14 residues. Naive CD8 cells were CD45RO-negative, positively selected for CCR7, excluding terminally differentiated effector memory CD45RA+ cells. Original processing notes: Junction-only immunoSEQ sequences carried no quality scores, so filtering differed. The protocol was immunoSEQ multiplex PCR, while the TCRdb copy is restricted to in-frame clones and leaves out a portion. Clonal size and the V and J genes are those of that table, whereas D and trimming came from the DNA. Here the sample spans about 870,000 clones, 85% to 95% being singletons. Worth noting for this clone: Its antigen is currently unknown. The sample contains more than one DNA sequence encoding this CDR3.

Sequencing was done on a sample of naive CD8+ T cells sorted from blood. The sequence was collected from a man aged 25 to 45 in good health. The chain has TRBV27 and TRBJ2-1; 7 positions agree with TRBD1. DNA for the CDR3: TGTGCCAGCAGTCTCAGGGGGTCCTACAATGAGCAGTTCTTC. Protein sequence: CASSLRGSYNEQFF.